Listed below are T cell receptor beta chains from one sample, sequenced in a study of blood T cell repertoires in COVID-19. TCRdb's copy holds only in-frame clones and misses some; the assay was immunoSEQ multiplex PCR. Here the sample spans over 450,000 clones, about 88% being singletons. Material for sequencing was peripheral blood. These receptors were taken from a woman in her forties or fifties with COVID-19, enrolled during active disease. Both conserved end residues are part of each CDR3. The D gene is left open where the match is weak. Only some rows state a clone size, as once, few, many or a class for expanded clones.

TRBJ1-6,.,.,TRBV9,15,CASSVGVTVSSPLHF,TGTGCCAGCAGCGTAGGGGTGACAGTTAGTTCACCCCTCCACTTT
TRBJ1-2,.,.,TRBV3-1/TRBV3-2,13,CASSLTAHSGYTF,TGTGCCAGCAGCCTGACAGCGCATAGTGGCTACACCTTC
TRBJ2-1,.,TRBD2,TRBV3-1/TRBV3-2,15,CASSLPTSGGNEQFF,TGTGCCAGCAGCCTACCCACTAGCGGGGGGAATGAGCAGTTCTTC
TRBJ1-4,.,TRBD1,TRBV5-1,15,CASSLGTGDGEKLFF,TGCGCCAGCAGCTTGGGGACAGGGGATGGTGAAAAACTGTTTTTT
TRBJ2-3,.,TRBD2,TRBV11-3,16,CASSHKSGGAADTQYF,TGTGCCAGCAGCCACAAAAGCGGGGGGGCCGCAGATACGCAGTATTTT
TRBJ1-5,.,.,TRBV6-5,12,CASRAGNQPQHF,TGTGCCAGCAGGGCAGGGAATCAGCCCCAGCATTTT
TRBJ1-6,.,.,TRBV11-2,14,CASSLMQGGSPLHF,TGTGCCAGCAGCTTAATGCAGGGCGGTTCACCCCTCCACTTT
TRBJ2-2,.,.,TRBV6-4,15,CASSESGLHGGELFF,TGTGCCAGCAGTGAGTCCGGGTTACATGGCGGGGAGCTGTTTTTT
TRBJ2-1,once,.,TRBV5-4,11,CASSLVEEQFF,TGTGCCAGCAGCTTGGTGGAGGAGCAGTTCTTC
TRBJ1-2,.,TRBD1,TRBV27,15,CASSPMDRGIYGYTF,TGTGCCAGCAGTCCGATGGACAGGGGCATCTATGGCTACACCTTC
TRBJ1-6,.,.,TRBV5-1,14,CASSLGTDVSPLHF,TGCGCCAGCAGCTTGGGGACAGACGTTTCACCCCTCCACTTT
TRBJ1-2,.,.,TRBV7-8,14,CASSSRTSNYGYTF,TGTGCCAGCAGCTCTCGGACTTCTAACTATGGCTACACCTTC
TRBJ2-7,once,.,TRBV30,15,CAWSKGYDRNDEQYF,TGTGCCTGGAGCAAAGGTTACGACAGGAACGACGAGCAGTACTTC
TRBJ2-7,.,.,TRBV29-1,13,CSFLGRRGDEQYF,TGCAGCTTCTTAGGACGGCGCGGGGACGAGCAGTACTTC
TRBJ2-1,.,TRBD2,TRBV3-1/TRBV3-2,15,CASSRLRGAGNEQFF,TGTGCCAGCAGCCGACTGCGGGGGGCGGGCAATGAGCAGTTCTTC